These T cell receptor beta chains were read from a single sample in a study of shared clonotypes between healthy human individuals. Sequencing used immunoSEQ multiplex PCR; TCRdb keeps in-frame clones, though not all of them. Seen here are fewer than 1.4 million clones, roughly 74% observed once, and the top ten hold 0.5% to 0.65%. The sequencing sample was made of memory CD4+ T cells from PBMCs. These receptors came from a man between 18 and 29 years old in good health. Some clones in this sample may be carry-over from other donors' samples. Both conserved end residues are part of each CDR3. The D gene is left open where the match is weak. Part of the rows lack a size; the others show once, few, many or a class for expanded clones.

j_call | d_call | clone_size | v_call | cdr3_aa | cdr3_nt
TRBJ2-6 | - | - | TRBV28 | CASSRLWLSGANVLTF | TGTGCCAGCAGCCGACTTTGGCTCTCTGGGGCCAACGTCCTGACTTTC
TRBJ2-6 | - | - | TRBV29-1 | CGCGTSSGANVLTF | TGCGGCTGTGGAACTTCCTCTGGGGCCAACGTCCTGACTTTC
TRBJ1-1 | - | - | TRBV29-1 | CSPSRGIGNTEAFF | TGCAGCCCCTCACGGGGTATAGGGAACACTGAAGCTTTCTTT
TRBJ2-7 | - | - | TRBV7-9 | CASSFLKQGGVEQYF | TGTGCCAGCAGCTTTCTGAAGCAGGGAGGCGTCGAGCAGTACTTC
TRBJ1-5 | - | - | TRBV28 | CASTLFRALNQPQHF | TGTGCCAGCACTTTATTCCGGGCTCTCAATCAGCCCCAGCATTTC
TRBJ2-3 | - | few | TRBV7-9 | CASSPRGSTDTQYF | TGTGCCAGCAGCCCCCGCGGGAGCACAGATACGCAGTATTTT
TRBJ2-1 | TRBD2 | once | TRBV5-4 | CASSLGGRANEQFF | TGTGCCAGCAGCTTAGGCGGGAGGGCTAATGAGCAGTTCTTC
TRBJ2-1 | - | - | TRBV7-2 | CASTPYNEQFF | TGTGCCAGCACCCCATACAATGAGCAGTTCTTC
TRBJ2-1 | TRBD1 | - | TRBV28 | CASSPPTGGWNEQFF | TGTGCCAGCAGCCCCCCGACAGGGGGATGGAATGAGCAGTTCTTC
TRBJ2-1 | - | - | TRBV5-1 | CASSEGDVYNEQFF | TGCGCCAGCAGCGAAGGGGATGTGTACAATGAGCAGTTCTTC
TRBJ1-2 | - | - | TRBV14 | CASSQVVQSGYTF | TGTGCCAGCAGCCAGGTAGTTCAAAGCGGCTACACCTTC